This TCR beta chain was identified during a study of T-cell reconstitution after alpha-beta-depleted transplantation in children. Per germline, CDR1 DFQATT and CDR2 SNEGSKA (reference sequence). The CDR3 consists of 14 residues. General observations from the study: A year post-transplant, T-cell counts and diversity derived mostly from newly produced T cells. Several hundred graft clones that had expanded were reportedly the source of alpha-beta T cells about two months after transplant. Recipient T cells and thymic progenitors that survived were the source of the high TCRbeta diversity seen at day 60 in some patients.

TCRbeta library preparation incorporated unique molecular identifiers. TCRdb redid the calling of the PCR reads with MiXCR, one entry per CDR3 protein. This table holds some 350,000 distinct CDR3 sequences, around 15% found once. This clonotype has a count of ten or more. Its antigen remains unknown. Compared with germline, one end of the junction differs, possibly owing to a read error. This chain connects TRBV20-1 to TRBJ1-4, with a possible D match to TRBD1 (5 bases). Sequencing used PBMCs, mostly from graft donor cells, obtained 360 days after TCRalphabeta/CD19-depleted stem cell transplant. The TCR originated in a male patient between 2 and 10 years old who had a stem cell transplant for acute lymphoblastic leukemia, so the T cells may come from the graft donor. The CDR3 DNA reads TGCAGTGCTAGAGATGGGGGGGATCGGGACGGAGGTGTTTTT. Protein: CSARDGGDRDGGVF.